The TCR beta chain under discussion was sequenced for a study of post-analysis software for immune sequencing data. Unique molecular identifiers tagged the TCR beta cDNA libraries. Input populations of roughly 0.85 to 11 million T cells gave rise to 500,000 or so cDNA molecules. TCRdb passed the PCR reads through MiXCR, listing each CDR3 protein once. The repertoire holds around 500,000 distinct CDR3 sequences, with 34% as singletons. This clonotype was seen a few times. The specimen sequenced was blood. This TCR derives from a girl under 18 with multiple sclerosis.

The CDR3 DNA is TGTGCCACCAGCGTACGGGACCGAGAGGCCGGAGGCTACACCTTC. The encoded protein is CATSVRDREAGGYTF. The gene calls are TRBV15 and TRBJ1-2; perhaps TRBD1 as D (5 bases). V was trimmed by 5 bases and J by 8 bases, leaving 21 bases between them. This CDR3 has 15 residues. Germline loops: CDR1 LNHNV, CDR2 YYDKDF (reference sequence).